This entry describes one TCR beta chain. What it recognizes is unknown. The CDR3 is made up of 15 amino acids. V was pared by 6 bases and J by 6 bases, with 5 bases of the junction left unmatched. This entry is derived from a study of blood T cells in healthy people across ages. Findings and caveats of the study: Whereas aged donors had fewer naive CD4+ cells, long-lived donors had more of them and higher diversity. Across the age range, TCR beta diversity per million T cells fell in a roughly linear way.

Primed by a sample-barcoded 5' primer and a J-beta primer mix, a second PCR proceeded for 7 to 11 cycles. Using its own MiXCR run on the 5' RACE reads, TCRdb lists one record per CDR3 protein. The sample lists hundreds of thousands of distinct CDR3 sequences; 58% were seen once. The sequenced sample was blood. The receptor comes from a man aged 30 to 39 in good health. The V and J genes are TRBV12-3 or TRBV12-4 and TRBJ2-1; 13 bases are shared with TRBD2. For the CDR3, the DNA is TGTGCCAGCAGGAGGACTAGCGGGAGTGGCAATGAGCAGTTCTTC. Translating gives CASRRTSGSGNEQFF.